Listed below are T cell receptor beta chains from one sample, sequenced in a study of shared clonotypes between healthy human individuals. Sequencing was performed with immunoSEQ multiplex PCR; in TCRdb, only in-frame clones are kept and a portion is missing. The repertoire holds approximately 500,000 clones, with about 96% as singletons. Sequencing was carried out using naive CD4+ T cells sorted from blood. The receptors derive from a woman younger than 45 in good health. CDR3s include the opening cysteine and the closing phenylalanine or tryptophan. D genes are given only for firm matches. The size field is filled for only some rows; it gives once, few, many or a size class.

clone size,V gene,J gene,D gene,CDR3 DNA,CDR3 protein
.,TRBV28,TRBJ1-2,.,TGTGCCAGCAGTTTACTGATGAACAACTATGGCTACACCTTC,CASSLLMNNYGYTF
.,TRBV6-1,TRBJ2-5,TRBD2,TGTGCCAGCACATCGGGACTAGCGGGAGAGGAGACCCAGTACTTC,CASTSGLAGEETQYF
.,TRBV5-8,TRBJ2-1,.,TGTGCCAGCAGCGACGGACCCGGCTATGAGCAGTTCTTC,CASSDGPGYEQFF
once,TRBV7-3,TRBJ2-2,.,TGTGCCAGCAGCTTAGGTCTGGCTAGCCTATTTCCCGGGGAGCTGTTTTTT,CASSLGLASLFPGELFF
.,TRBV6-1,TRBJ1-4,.,TGTGCCAGCAGTGAAGGCAAACAGGGAGGTAATAATGAAAAACTGTTTTTT,CASSEGKQGGNNEKLFF
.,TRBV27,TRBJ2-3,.,TGTGCCAGCGGGAGGTCGGACAGAAACACAGATACGCAGTATTTT,CASGRSDRNTDTQYF
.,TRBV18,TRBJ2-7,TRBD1,TGTGCCAGCTCACCTATCCGGACAGGGATGTACGAGCAGTACTTC,CASSPIRTGMYEQYF
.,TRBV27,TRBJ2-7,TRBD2,TGTGCCAGCAGTCCATACGCCGGGACTAACGATATCTCCGAGCAGTACTTC,CASSPYAGTNDISEQYF
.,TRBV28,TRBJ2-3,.,TGTGCCAGCAGTTTTCTCGTATCTAGCACAGATACGCAGTATTTT,CASSFLVSSTDTQYF
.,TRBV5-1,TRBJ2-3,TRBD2,TGCGCCAGCGGGAGGGCCACAGATACGCAGTATTTT,CASGRATDTQYF
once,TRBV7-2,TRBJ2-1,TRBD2,TGTGCCAGCAGCTTAGGAGGGACTAGCGGGACTGAGCAGTTCTTC,CASSLGGTSGTEQFF
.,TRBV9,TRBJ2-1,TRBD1,TGTGCCAGCAGCGTAGCTGCCGGACAGGGGAGGGTCAATGAGCAGTTCTTC,CASSVAAGQGRVNEQFF
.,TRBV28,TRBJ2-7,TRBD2,TGTGCCAGCAGTATGACTAGCGGCTACGAGCAGTACTTC,CASSMTSGYEQYF
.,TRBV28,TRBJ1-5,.,TGTGCCAGCAGGCCCGATTATAGCAATCAGCCCCAGCATTTT,CASRPDYSNQPQHF
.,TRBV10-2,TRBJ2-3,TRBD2,TGCGCCAGCAGTAGACTAGCGGGACGCACAGATACGCAGTATTTT,CASSRLAGRTDTQYF
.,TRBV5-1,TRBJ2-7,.,TGCGCCAGCAGCTTGACAGCACCTAGCTACGAGCAGTACTTC,CASSLTAPSYEQYF
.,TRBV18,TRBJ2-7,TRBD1,TGTGCCAGCTCACCAGGGACAGGGGCCTACGAGCAGTACTTC,CASSPGTGAYEQYF
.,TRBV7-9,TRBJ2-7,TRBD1,TGTGCCAGCAGCTTAAAGGGGGCTACCGGGCCCCCCTACGAGCAGTACTTC,CASSLKGATGPPYEQYF
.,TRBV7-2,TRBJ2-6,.,TGTGCCAGCAACGTAAGGGGACGTTCTGGGGCCAACGTCCTGACTTTC,CASNVRGRSGANVLTF
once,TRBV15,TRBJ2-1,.,TGTGCCACCGACCCTGGTCAGGGGCTGTACAATGAGCAGTTCTTC,CATDPGQGLYNEQFF
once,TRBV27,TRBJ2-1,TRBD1,TGTGCCAGCAGTTTGGCGAGAGGGACAGGGTGGAATGAGCAGTTCTTC,CASSLARGTGWNEQFF
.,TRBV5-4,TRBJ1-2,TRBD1,TGTGCCAGCAGCTTGGGACAGGGGGGCTATGGCTACACCTTC,CASSLGQGGYGYTF
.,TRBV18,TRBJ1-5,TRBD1,TGTGCCAGCTCACCCGACAGGGGAAGCAATCAGCCCCAGCATTTT,CASSPDRGSNQPQHF
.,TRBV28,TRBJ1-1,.,TGTGCCAGCAGTCCTGCGGCCAGGGAAACTGAAGCTTTCTTT,CASSPAARETEAFF
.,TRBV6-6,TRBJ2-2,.,TGTGCCAGCAGACTCAGGACAGGGTCTAGCGGCGGGGAGCTGTTTTTT,CASRLRTGSSGGELFF
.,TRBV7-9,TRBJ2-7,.,TGTGCCAGCAGCCCCCGCTTTGGGCAGGGGCCCGGCGAGCAGTACTTC,CASSPRFGQGPGEQYF
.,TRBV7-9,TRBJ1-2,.,TGTGCCAGCAGCTTAGTTATAGGGGCGTCCACTAACTATGGCTACACCTTC,CASSLVIGASTNYGYTF
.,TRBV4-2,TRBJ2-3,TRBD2,TGTGCCAGCAGCCGCTCTCCCAGCGGGAGGGGCACAGATACGCAGTATTTT,CASSRSPSGRGTDTQYF
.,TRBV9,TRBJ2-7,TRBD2,TGTGCCAGCAGCGTATTTAGCGGGAGTGACTACGAGCAGTACTTC,CASSVFSGSDYEQYF
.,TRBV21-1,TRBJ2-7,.,TGTGCCAGCAGCAAAGCTAGAACAGGGGGTACCTACGAGCAGTACTTC,CASSKARTGGTYEQYF
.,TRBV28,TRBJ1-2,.,TGTGCCAGCAGTTTACGGGTCTATGGCTACACCTTC,CASSLRVYGYTF
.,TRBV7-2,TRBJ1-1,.,TGTGCCAGCAGAAACAGGGTACACACTGAAGCTTTCTTT,CASRNRVHTEAFF
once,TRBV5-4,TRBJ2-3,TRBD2,TGTGCCAGCAGCTGGGGGGGTCGGCAGGGAGAAGGGTCAGATACGCAGTATTTT,CASSWGGRQGEGSDTQYF
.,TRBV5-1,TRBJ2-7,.,TGCGCCAGCAGCAAGGGGATTGATAGCGGACTCGCCTACGAGCAGTACTTC,CASSKGIDSGLAYEQYF
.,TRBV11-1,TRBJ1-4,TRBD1,TGTGCCAGCAGCCAGGGACAGAATAATGAAAAACTGTTTTTT,CASSQGQNNEKLFF
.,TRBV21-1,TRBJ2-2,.,TGTGCCGGCGACCCGCTGCGTAAGGTTTGGGCCACCGGGGAGCTGTTTTTT,CAGDPLRKVWATGELFF
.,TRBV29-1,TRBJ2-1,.,TGCAGCGTTGATTCTCCGGTGCGTGTCGATGAGCAGTTCTTC,CSVDSPVRVDEQFF
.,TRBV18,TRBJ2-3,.,TGTGCCAGCTCACCAATACTACAGGGTCGGGGCACAGATACGCAGTATTTT,CASSPILQGRGTDTQYF
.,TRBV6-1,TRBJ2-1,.,TGTGCCAGCAGTGTCCGCCAGGGACCCCAAGCTCCCAATGAGCAGTTCTTC,CASSVRQGPQAPNEQFF
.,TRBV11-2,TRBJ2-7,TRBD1,TGTGCCAGCAGCGCGCCCTTCCGGGACAGGACCTACGAGCAGTACTTC,CASSAPFRDRTYEQYF
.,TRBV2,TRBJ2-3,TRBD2,TGTGCCAGCAGGGGGACTAGCGTGCAAACAGATACGCAGTATTTT,CASRGTSVQTDTQYF
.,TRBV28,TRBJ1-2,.,TGTGCCATTTCGGGCAGACCTAACTATGGCTACACCTTC,CAISGRPNYGYTF
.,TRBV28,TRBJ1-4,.,TGTGCCAGCAGTTTCTTTTCAGGAGTGGAAAAACTGTTTTTT,CASSFFSGVEKLFF
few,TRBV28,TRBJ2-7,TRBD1,TGTGCCAGCACCATGGACAGGGTGGGCGAGCAGTACTTC,CASTMDRVGEQYF
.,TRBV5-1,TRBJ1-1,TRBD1,TGCGCCAGCAGCGGAATAGGACAGGGTGCCACTGAAGCTTTCTTT,CASSGIGQGATEAFF
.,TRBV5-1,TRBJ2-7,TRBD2,TGCGCCAGCAGCCGCCCCCGACTAGCGGGAGTAGGGGCCTACGAGCAGTACTTC,CASSRPRLAGVGAYEQYF
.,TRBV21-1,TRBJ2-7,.,TGTGCCAGCCACATATTACATACGGGACTAGCGGCGTACGAGCAGTACTTC,CASHILHTGLAAYEQYF
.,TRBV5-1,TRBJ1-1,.,TGCGCCAGCAGCTTGGCCATGGGGGTTGGGGCTTTCTTT,CASSLAMGVGAFF
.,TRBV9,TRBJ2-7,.,TGTGCCAGCAGCGGCCAAAACCACTACGAGCAGTACTTC,CASSGQNHYEQYF
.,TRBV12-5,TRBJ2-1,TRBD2,TGTGCTAGTGGTTTAGGGACTAGCGGATACAATGAGCAGTTCTTC,CASGLGTSGYNEQFF